This TCR beta chain was sequenced for a study of breast tumors, draining lymph nodes, adjacent tissues. Study-level findings and limits: Tumors had less TCR diversity than lymph nodes, more than nontumor tissue. Findings are consistent with lymph node origin and intratumoral expansion of most tumor T cells.

Axillary draining lymph nodes of breast cancer patients supplied the node samples. Regarding this clonotype: Its cognate antigen is unknown.

TCRdb fed the multiplex PCR reads into MiXCR, producing one record per CDR3 protein. Here the sample spans about 100,000 distinct CDR3 sequences, around 20% being singletons. This CDR3 has 12 residues. V lost 5 bases and J lost 3, with 8 bases in between. CDR1 is SGHRS, CDR2 YFSETQ, per germline. The rearrangement joins TRBV5-1 to TRBJ2-5, with TRBD2 as a possible D gene (6 bases). The sequence came from a female donor with breast cancer. Some clones in this sample may be carry-over from other donors' samples. The specimen sequenced was axillary lymph node tissue. CDR3 in amino acids: CASSSGEETQYF. In nucleotides, the CDR3 is TGCGCCAGCAGTTCGGGGGAAGAGACCCAGTACTTC.